This paragraph covers one T cell receptor (beta chain) sequence. The authors' processing: Nucleated cell number was recorded as an estimate derived from reference gene primer amplification. Method: immunoSEQ multiplex PCR; TCRdb's copy keeps in-frame clones and lacks some. The D gene and trimming were derived from the DNA, and the V and J assignments and clone size from that table. The sample lists under 300,000 clones; 85% to 90% were seen once. This entry is derived from a study of blood T cell repertoires in COVID-19. The source is a woman younger than 30 who had recovered from COVID-19. Sequencing was done on a sample of PBMCs or T cells enriched from blood (not recorded which).

The CDR3 region is CASSLVGGSDNSPLHF. The CDR3 DNA sequence: TGCGCCAGCAGCTTGGTTGGGGGCTCTGATAATTCACCCCTCCACTTT. V gene TRBV5-1 combines with J gene TRBJ1-6, with a possible D match to TRBD1 (6 bases). CDR1 is SGHRS, CDR2 YFSETQ, per germline. V dropped 0 bases and J dropped 5 bases, with 12 bases sitting between them. The CDR3 loop spans 16 amino acids.